This TCR beta chain stems from a study of long-term antiretroviral therapy in people with HIV. No fewer than two post-ART and no fewer than one pre-ART PBMC samples existed for each donor. HIV-positive participants were all treated in the United States. Every specimen held between 1-10 million cryopreserved PBMC. These were thawed and washed before DNA extraction. Germline CDR1 is SGHAT and CDR2 is FQNNGV. The CDR3 is 14 residues long. Unmatched junction bases numbered 5, after V lost 3 bases and J lost 6 bases. Overall study results and limits: The study found that diversity rose after ART but stayed below transplant donor controls.

Version v3.0 of the immunoSEQ assay was performed at survey level. Data came from immunoSEQ multiplex PCR; TCRdb stores just in-frame clones and leaves some out. The sample contains under 20,000 clones, 60% to 80% of which appear only once. Turning to this clone: Its antigen remains unknown.

Sequenced here: unsorted PBMCs, sampled 1.5 years before starting antiretroviral therapy. The chain couples TRBV11-2 to TRBJ1-5, with TRBD1 matching over 7 bases. The sequence was obtained from a woman between 50 and 59 years old with HIV. DNA for the CDR3: TGTGCCAGCAGCTTTCCAGGGGGTAGTCAGCCCCAGCATTTT. Its translation is CASSFPGGSQPQHF.